This TCR beta chain comes out of a study of T cell responses to AZD1222 COVID-19 vaccine (dated by TCRdb to the early 2020s). With respect to the entire study: TCR sequencing covered some 240 trial participants: roughly 200 given two doses of AZD1222 and about 26 given two doses of MenACWY control vaccine. Trial participants were enrolled by age into 18-55, 56-69 and 70-plus year subgroups, with about 150, 27 and 61 TCR-sequenced participants respectively.

Read against the paper, the sample's time point label means: about 28 days (+/-7) after the second vaccine dose. AZD1222 recipients whose second dose came at about 4 weeks and those whose second dose came at about 12 weeks were combined into one group, since spike-specific TCR depth and breadth did not differ between the two schedules. Vaccinee samples came from UK trials COV001 and COV002, including a single-blind randomized controlled phase 2/3 trial of AZD1222 (ChAdOx1 nCoV-19) in healthy adults. For TCRbeta chain sequencing, PBMC samples were collected from trial participants at day 0 and at day 28 after the second dose. A remark on this clone: Its antigen remains undetermined. Per-base quality was not reported, and no clone a single base away is much larger than it.

CDR1 is given as ENHRY and CDR2 as SYGVKD, both from the germline V gene. The junction shows trimming of 9 bases on V and 0 bases on J, plus 11 bases between the germline ends. The CDR3 numbers 13 residues from cysteine through phenylalanine. This entry keeps only the CDR3 DNA: 39 bases, framed from base 1. The CDR3 regions of human TCRbeta chains were analyzed by immunosequencing. Processing in the source paper ran as follows. TCRs in the repertoires were compared against a reference library of SARS-CoV-2-specific TCRs that had been generated with the MIRA antigen-specificity platform. Breadth was defined as the fraction of unique TCRs that were SARS-CoV-2-associated, and depth was defined as the fraction of total T cells that were SARS-CoV-2-associated. Using the MIRA data, each spike-specific TCR was mapped to the spike region that the TCR reacts to and placed in a CD4 or CD8 class. Log10-transformed breadth and depth values were compared by one-way ANOVA with Sidak's multiple comparisons tests. TCRdb limited this immuneACCESS table to in-frame rearrangements with V and J called. A share of clones is missing; checked studies link under half to unresolved V genes, and the rest is unexplained. V and J calls and clone size follow that table, whereas D and trimming were derived from the DNA. The sample includes 150,000 or so clones, with approximately 94% observed a single time. The top ten constitute about 4.6% of the sample.

What the work shows at the level of the full study, not this receptor alone: Reportedly, almost half of the unique spike-specific TCRs recognized epitopes lying outside the regions that are mutated in the B.1.351 and B.1.1.7 variants. Vaccine-associated CD4 TCRs spanned the whole spike protein, with dominant responses in regions 160-218 and 743-854. Because no day 14 peak-response samples were available, the repertoires could be characterized only after the peak T cell response. Participants were mostly white British, with more females than males. The authors suggested clonal diversity may have been underestimated. Only six or seven AZD1222 recipients were SARS-CoV-2 seropositive at baseline, limiting conclusions about previously exposed vaccinees. Spike-specific TCR breadth and depth rose significantly after two AZD1222 doses compared with day 0 and with MenACWY recipients. The 56-69-year group was small, and its depth increase did not reach significance, likely because of low power.

This clonotype was obtained from an adult who received the AZD1222 COVID-19 vaccine. The rearrangement joined TRBV10-3 to TRBJ1-2; the D gene is unclear. The starting material was peripheral blood, obtained 28 days after the second AZD1222 dose. The CDR3 corresponds to CAIEPGTNYGYTF. The DNA sequence is given as TGTGCCATTGAGCCCGGGACTAACTATGGCTACACCTTC.